The 27 T cell receptor beta chains given below trace back to one sample, sequenced in a study of naive and memory T cell subsets. The SP2 primer and nested alpha and beta constant region primers amplified ligated cDNA in four rounds. TCRdb analysed the UMI-ligation and nested PCR reads with MiXCR anew, one entry per CDR3 protein. This table holds fewer than 30,000 distinct CDR3 sequences, roughly 5.2% found once. The library had UMIs added by 3' ligation of an oligonucleotide to TCR cDNA. Source material: blood. The receptors derive from an adult in good health.

J is TRBJ1-3 and V is TRBV30; D perhaps matches TRBD1 (5 bases). Germline V lookup: CDR1 GTSNPN, CDR2 SVGIG (reference sequence). V lost 3 bases and J 4 bases, leaving 13 bases between the germline ends. CDR3 length: 14 residues. The CDR3 is CAWSETGGGNTIYF. The CDR3 DNA follows: TGTGCCTGGAGCGAAACAGGTGGAGGAAACACCATATATTTT. Complete variable domain (other parts from reference TRBV30 and TRBJ1-3): SQTIHQWPATLVQPVGSPLSLECTVEGTSNPNLYWYRQAAGRGLQLLFYSVGIGQISSEVPQNLSASRPQDRQFILSSKKLLLSDSGFYLCAWSETGGGNTIYFGEGSWLTVV.

Concerning this clonotype itself: A much larger clone sits a single nucleotide away, making a read error possible. This sequence joins TRBV7-2 and TRBJ2-3; tentative D call: TRBD2 (5 bases). Germline CDR1 reads SGHTA; CDR2 reads FQGNSA. CDR3 length: 14 amino acids. CDR3 in DNA: TGTGCCAGCAGCCCAGGACTTCCTCCAGATACGCGGTATTTT. This encodes CASSPGLPPDTRYF.

This clonotype was found many times. The chain recombines TRBV9 with TRBJ1-2; D ambiguous. Trimming left V 0 bases short and J 6 bases short, with 15 bases between. CDR3 length: 15 amino acids. Germline assignment: CDR1 SGDLS and CDR2 YYNGEE. The CDR3 region is CASSVGGTLLNGYTF. The CDR3 coding sequence is TGTGCCAGCAGCGTAGGAGGAACCCTTTTGAATGGCTACACCTTC.

This clonotype was counted ten times or more. This chain uses TRBV7-2 with TRBJ2-1; the D gene is possibly TRBD2 (6 bases). The CDR3 is 15 residues long. V was shortened by 6 bases and J by 5 bases, with 17 bases between the two germline ends. Germline CDR1 reads SGHTA; CDR2 reads FQGNSA. This CDR3 is CASSRTLAQNNEQFF. The CDR3 nucleotides are TGTGCCAGCAGTCGAACTCTAGCGCAGAACAATGAGCAGTTCTTC.

This clonotype was observed many times. The chain carries TRBV30 and TRBJ2-7; TRBD2 is a possible D gene (5 bases). The germline V and J ends were trimmed by 0 bases and 6 bases, with 9 bases remaining between them. Germline lookup yields CDR1 GTSNPN and CDR2 SVGIG (reference sequence). The CDR3 extends over 12 amino acids. The chain's CDR3 is CAWSVLRAEQYF. CDR3 nucleotide sequence: TGTGCCTGGAGTGTACTGAGGGCCGAGCAGTACTTC.

This clonotype occurred many times. The chain uses TRBV6-5 and TRBJ1-6; a weak D match, TRBD1 (5 bases). Germline V lookup: CDR1 MNHEY, CDR2 SVGAGI. The V end was cut by 0 bases, the J end by 10 bases, with 10 bases between. This CDR3 is 14 amino acids long. CDR3 region: CASSYSGGKSPLHF. The DNA of the CDR3 is TGTGCCAGCAGTTACTCTGGGGGGAAATCACCCCTCCACTTT.

This clonotype was observed many times. The gene calls are TRBV20-1 and TRBJ2-7; 11 positions agree with TRBD1. Germline CDR1 DFQATT, CDR2 SNEGSKA (reference sequence). The CDR3 length is 15 residues. With 0 bases clipped from V and 3 bases from J, the junction kept 4 bases outside the gene matches. The CDR3 loop reads CSARDTGTGGYEQYF. In DNA, the CDR3 is TGCAGTGCTAGAGACACCGGGACAGGGGGCTACGAGCAGTACTTC.

Many counts were recorded for this clonotype. J is TRBJ1-1 and V is TRBV7-6; D unresolved. V was cut by 6 bases and J by 1 base, with 9 bases left in between. CDR1 and CDR2 (germline): SGHVS, FNYEAQ. The CDR3 runs 13 residues. The CDR3 loop is CASRGYKNTEAFF. In DNA form, the CDR3 reads TGTGCCAGCAGGGGATACAAGAACACTGAAGCTTTCTTT.

This clonotype showed up many times. The rearrangement uses TRBV7-3 and TRBJ1-2, with 9 bases matching TRBD1. Germline V gene sequence: CDR1 SGHTA, CDR2 FQGTGA. The J segment lost 8 bases and the V segment lost 5 bases, leaving 6 bases of the junction unmatched. This CDR3 spans 13 amino acids. This CDR3 is CASSKTGGEGYTF. In nucleotides, the CDR3 is TGTGCCAGCAGCAAAACAGGGGGCGAGGGCTACACCTTC.

This clonotype occurred many times. This sequence joins TRBV6-2 or TRBV6-3 and TRBJ1-5, with a weak D call TRBD1 (5 bases). CDR3 length equals 14 residues. Germline V gene lookup returns CDR1 MNHEY and CDR2 SVGEGT. Trimming took 5 bases from V and 2 from J, leaving 10 bases between them. The CDR3 loop reads CASSAQGGNQPQHF. In nucleotides, the CDR3 is TGTGCCAGCAGTGCGCAGGGTGGCAATCAGCCCCAGCATTTT.

On this clonotype itself: A read error may be the cause here, since a much bigger clone is one base away. The rearrangement uses TRBV11-2 and TRBJ2-7; no clear D gene. The CDR3 is made up of 16 amino acids. Per germline, CDR1 SGHAT and CDR2 FQNNGV. DNA for the CDR3: TGTGCCAGCAGCTTAGGGTACGGCGATTCAACCTACGAGAAGTACTTC. Its protein is CASSLGYGDSTYEKYF.

At least ten counts were recorded for this clonotype. The CDR3 region has the DNA TGTGCCAGTAGCCGGGACACATCCTATCAGCCCCAGCATTTT. This codes for CASSRDTSYQPQHF. This chain joins TRBV19 and TRBJ1-5, with D perhaps TRBD1 (6 bases). The CDR3 contains 14 residues. Trimming removed 6 bases at V and 5 bases at J, with 14 bases between. From germline, CDR1 is LNHDA and CDR2 SQIVND (reference sequence).

The chain carries TRBV28 and TRBJ2-7; 9 nucleotides line up with TRBD1. CDR1 and CDR2 from the germline V gene are MDHEN and SYDVKM. V shed 4 bases and J 3 bases; nucleotides not matched to a gene: 7. The CDR3 runs to 15 residues. CDR3 coding DNA: TGTGCCAGCAGTTCCACCGGGACAGGGAACTACGAGCAGTACTTC. Protein: CASSSTGTGNYEQYF.

This clonotype showed up many times. V and J are TRBV28 and TRBJ1-3; TRBD1 aligns across 9 bases. Losses at the gene ends were 4 bases for V and 5 bases for J; bases not matched to a gene: 12. The CDR3 covers 17 residues. CDR1 is MDHEN and CDR2 is SYDVKM in the germline V gene. CDR3 sequence: CASSSVAVTGGRNTIYF. CDR3 coding DNA: TGTGCCAGCAGTTCGGTCGCTGTGACAGGGGGACGAAACACCATATATTTT.

This clonotype was recorded a few times. V and J are TRBV3-1 and TRBJ2-7; D might be TRBD1 (7 bases). The CDR3 has 17 residues. V dropped 2 bases and J dropped 2 bases, with 19 bases sitting between them. Germline CDR1 reads LGHDT; CDR2 reads YNNKEL (reference sequence). The CDR3 DNA reads as TGTGCCAGCAGCCAAAAGGAGGGGACAGCGTTCACCTACGAGCAGTACTTC. Its translation: CASSQKEGTAFTYEQYF.

This clonotype was observed many times. The chain has TRBV29-1 and TRBJ2-1, with D uncertain. The CDR3 spans 14 residues. Trimming cost V 4 bases and J 3 bases, with 13 bases left between them. CDR1 and CDR2 (germline): SQVTM, ANQGSEA. The CDR3 region has the DNA TGCAGCGTTGTAGGCCCAGTGCACTACAATGAGCAGTTCTTC. This translates into CSVVGPVHYNEQFF.

This clonotype was seen ten or more times. The V gene is TRBV12-3 or TRBV12-4, the J gene TRBJ2-2; D is unresolved. The ends were cut back, 3 bases at V and 4 bases at J, with 6 bases in the middle. The length of the CDR3 is 13 residues. CDR3: CASSFVSTGELFF. The CDR3 DNA reads TGTGCCAGCAGTTTTGTCTCCACCGGGGAGCTGTTTTTT.

There are a few counts of this clonotype. The V call is TRBV6-2 or TRBV6-3, the J call TRBJ2-5; D is perhaps TRBD2 (6 bases). The germline gives CDR1 MNHEY, CDR2 SVGEGT. With 5 bases removed from V and 2 bases from J, the gap between germline ends came to 18 bases. There are 16 residues in the CDR3. CDR3: CASSRWPSATQETQYF. CDR3 coding DNA: TGTGCCAGCAGTAGGTGGCCTAGCGCCACACAAGAGACCCAGTACTTC.

There are many counts of this clonotype. The V and J genes are TRBV30 and TRBJ1-1; perhaps TRBD1 as D (6 bases). The V gene's germline CDR1 is GTSNPN and CDR2 SVGIG (reference sequence). The CDR3 loop spans 15 amino acids. V was shortened by 0 bases and J by 1 base, with 12 bases between the two germline ends. The CDR3 region is CAWSVRGPGNTEAFF. Written as DNA, the CDR3 is TGTGCCTGGAGTGTACGGGGGCCAGGGAACACTGAAGCTTTCTTT.

This clonotype was picked up many times. The V call is TRBV7-9, the J call TRBJ1-4; 10 positions match TRBD1. The CDR3 is 14 residues long. V was clipped by 4 bases and J by 8 bases; unmatched bases: 4. CDR1 is SEHNR and CDR2 is FQNEAQ in the germline V gene (reference sequence). CDR3 residues: CASSSGTGDEKLFF. The CDR3 bases are TGTGCCAGCAGCTCCGGGACAGGGGACGAAAAACTGTTTTTT.

This clonotype was detected only a few times. This chain connects TRBV30 to TRBJ2-3, with 8 positions matching TRBD2. This CDR3 is built from 16 residues. Germline CDR1 GTSNPN, CDR2 SVGIG (reference sequence). After removal of 2 bases from V and 3 bases from J, the junction contained 10 bases not matched to a gene. The CDR3 coding sequence is TGTGCCTGGAGTCCTGGGCTAGCGGGCCGTACAGATACGCAGTATTTT. Its translation: CAWSPGLAGRTDTQYF.

At least ten counts were recorded for this clonotype. The CDR3 is CAWSSTNTEQYF. The CDR3 region has the DNA TGTGCCTGGAGTTCAACAAACACCGAGCAGTACTTC. The chain combines TRBV30 with TRBJ2-7; D remains ambiguous. Trimming cost V 2 bases and J 6 bases, with 11 bases left between them. The CDR3 has 12 residues. The germline CDR1 and CDR2 sequences are GTSNPN and SVGIG (reference sequence).

This clonotype has ten or more counts. The CDR3 sequence is CASRTGGRTEAFF. The CDR3 DNA is TGTGCCAGCAGAACAGGGGGCCGAACTGAAGCTTTCTTT. V gene TRBV6-5 combines with J gene TRBJ1-1; 9 positions agree with TRBD1. The V gene end was trimmed by 6 bases and the J gene end by 5 bases; junction bases not matched to a gene: 4. The CDR3 totals 13 residues. Germline V gene lookup returns CDR1 MNHEY and CDR2 SVGAGI.

This clonotype has a count of ten or more. The rearrangement joins TRBV29-1 to TRBJ2-1, with 7 nucleotides matching TRBD2. This CDR3 contains 14 residues. In germline, CDR1 is SQVTM, CDR2 ANQGSEA. The V gene end was trimmed by 6 bases and the J gene end by 0 bases; junction bases not matched to a gene: 5. The chain's CDR3 is CSVSGGSSYNEQFF. The DNA of the CDR3 is TGCAGCGTGTCTGGCGGGAGCTCCTACAATGAGCAGTTCTTC.

This clonotype has ten or more counts. The genes are TRBV29-1 and TRBJ1-1; a possible D gene is TRBD1 (5 bases). Trimming took off 8 bases at V and 3 bases at J, with 13 bases between the two ends. Looked up from germline, CDR1 is SQVTM and CDR2 is ANQGSEA. The CDR3 sequence is 12 residues long. The CDR3, as DNA: TGCAGCTCCCGCTGGGGGGACACTGAAGCTTTCTTT. Translated: CSSRWGDTEAFF.

This clonotype was observed many times. The chain couples TRBV29-1 to TRBJ1-3, with D uncertain. This CDR3 has 13 residues. CDR1 is SQVTM and CDR2 is ANQGSEA in the germline V gene. Trimming shortened V by 7 bases and J by 0 bases, and 10 bases separated the two germline ends. Here the CDR3 reads CSATQGSGNTIYF. Written as DNA, the CDR3 is TGCAGCGCCACCCAAGGCTCTGGAAACACCATATATTTT.

This clonotype came up many times. The chain is built from TRBV10-3 and TRBJ1-4; D remains unclear. Trimming took 3 bases from V and 8 from J, leaving 4 bases between them. Per the germline V gene, CDR1 is ENHRY and CDR2 is SYGVKD. The CDR3 length is 11 residues. The CDR3 coding sequence is TGTGCCATCAGTGACTTAGAAAAACTGTTTTTT. Its translation: CAISDLEKLFF.